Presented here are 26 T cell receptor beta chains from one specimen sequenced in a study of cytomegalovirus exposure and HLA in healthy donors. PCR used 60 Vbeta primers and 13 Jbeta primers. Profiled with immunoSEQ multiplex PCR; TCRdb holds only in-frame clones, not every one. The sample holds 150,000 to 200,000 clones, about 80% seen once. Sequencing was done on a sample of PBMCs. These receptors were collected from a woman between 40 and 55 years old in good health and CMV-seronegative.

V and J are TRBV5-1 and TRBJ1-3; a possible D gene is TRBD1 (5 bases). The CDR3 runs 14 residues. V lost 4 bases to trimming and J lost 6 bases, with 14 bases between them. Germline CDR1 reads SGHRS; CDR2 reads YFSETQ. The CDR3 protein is CASSVSGSENTIYF. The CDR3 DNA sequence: TGCGCCAGCAGCGTATCAGGGTCGGAAAACACCATATATTTT.

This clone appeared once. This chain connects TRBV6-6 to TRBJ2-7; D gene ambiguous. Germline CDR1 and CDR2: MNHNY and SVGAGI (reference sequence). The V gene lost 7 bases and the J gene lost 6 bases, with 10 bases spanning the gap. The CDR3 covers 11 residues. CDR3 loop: CASTHLGEQYF. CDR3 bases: TGTGCCAGCACTCACCTCGGCGAGCAGTACTTC.

The CDR3 nucleotides read TGTGCCAGCAGCACGGGACTCTCCACCGGGGAGCTGTTTTTT. It yields the protein CASSTGLSTGELFF. The chain joins TRBV5-4 to TRBJ2-2; D possibly corresponds to TRBD2 (6 bases). V lost 4 bases, J lost 4 bases, and 11 bases lay in between. The CDR3 spans 14 residues. CDR1 SGHNT and CDR2 YYREEE come from the germline V gene (reference sequence).

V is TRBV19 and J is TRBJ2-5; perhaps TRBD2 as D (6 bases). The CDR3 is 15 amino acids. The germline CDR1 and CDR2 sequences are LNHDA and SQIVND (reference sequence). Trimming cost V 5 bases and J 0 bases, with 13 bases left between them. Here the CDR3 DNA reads TGTGCCAGTAGTCCGGGGACTCAGTACCAAGAGACCCAGTACTTC. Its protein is CASSPGTQYQETQYF. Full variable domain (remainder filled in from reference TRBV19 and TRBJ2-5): DGGITQSPKYLFRKEGQNVTLSCEQNLNHDAMYWYRQDPGQGLRLIYYSQIVNDFQKGDIAEGYSVSREKKESFPLTVTSAQKNPTAFYLCASSPGTQYQETQYFGPGTRLLVL.

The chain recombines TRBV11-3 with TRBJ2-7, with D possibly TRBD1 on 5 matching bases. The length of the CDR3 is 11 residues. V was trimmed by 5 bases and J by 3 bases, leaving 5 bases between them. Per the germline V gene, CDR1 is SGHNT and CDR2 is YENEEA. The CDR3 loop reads CASSDSYEQYF. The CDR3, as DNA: TGTGCCAGCAGCGACAGCTACGAGCAGTACTTC.

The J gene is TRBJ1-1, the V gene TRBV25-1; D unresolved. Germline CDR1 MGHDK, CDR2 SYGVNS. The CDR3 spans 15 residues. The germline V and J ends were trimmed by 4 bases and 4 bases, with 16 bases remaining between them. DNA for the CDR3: TGTGCCAGCAGTGCATTGGAGTTGGGGAGCACTGAAGCTTTCTTT. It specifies CASSALELGSTEAFF.

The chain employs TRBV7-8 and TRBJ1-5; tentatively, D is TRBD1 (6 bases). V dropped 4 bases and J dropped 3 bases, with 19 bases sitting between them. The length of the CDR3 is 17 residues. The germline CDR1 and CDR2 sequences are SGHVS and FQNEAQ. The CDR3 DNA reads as TGTGCCAGCAGCTCAAGGGCCGGAGGGGGGGCCAATCAGCCCCAGCATTTT. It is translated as CASSSRAGGGANQPQHF.

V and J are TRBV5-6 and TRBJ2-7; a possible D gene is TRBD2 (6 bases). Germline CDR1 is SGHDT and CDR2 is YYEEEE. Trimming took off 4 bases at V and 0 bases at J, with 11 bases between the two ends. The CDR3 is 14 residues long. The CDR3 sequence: CASSGSSDSYEQYF. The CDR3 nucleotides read TGTGCCAGCAGCGGATCTAGCGACTCCTACGAGCAGTACTTC.

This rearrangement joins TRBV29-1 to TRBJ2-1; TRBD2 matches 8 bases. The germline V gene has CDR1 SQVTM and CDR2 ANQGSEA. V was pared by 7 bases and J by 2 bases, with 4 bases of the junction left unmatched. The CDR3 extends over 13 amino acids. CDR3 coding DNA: TGCAGCGCAAAGACTAGCGCCTACAATGAGCAGTTCTTC. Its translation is CSAKTSAYNEQFF.

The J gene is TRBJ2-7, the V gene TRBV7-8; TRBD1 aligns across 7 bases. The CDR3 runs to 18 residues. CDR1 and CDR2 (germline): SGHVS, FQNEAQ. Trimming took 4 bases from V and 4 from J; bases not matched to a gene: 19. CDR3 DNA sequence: TGTGCCAGCAGCTCCGAACGGCCGGGACAGACCCTACCATACGAGCAGTACTTC. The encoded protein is CASSSERPGQTLPYEQYF.

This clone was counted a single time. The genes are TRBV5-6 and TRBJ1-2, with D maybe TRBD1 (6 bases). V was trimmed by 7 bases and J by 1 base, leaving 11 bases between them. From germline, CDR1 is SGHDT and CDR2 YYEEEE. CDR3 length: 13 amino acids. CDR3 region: CASFGQFNYGYTF. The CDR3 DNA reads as TGTGCCAGCTTTGGACAGTTTAACTATGGCTACACCTTC.

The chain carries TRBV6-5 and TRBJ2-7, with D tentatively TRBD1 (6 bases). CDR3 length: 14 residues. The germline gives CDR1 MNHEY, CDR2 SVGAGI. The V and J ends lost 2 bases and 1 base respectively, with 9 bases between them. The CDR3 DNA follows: TGTGCCAGCAGTTACGGACAGAAGTCCTACGAGCAGTACTTC. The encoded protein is CASSYGQKSYEQYF.

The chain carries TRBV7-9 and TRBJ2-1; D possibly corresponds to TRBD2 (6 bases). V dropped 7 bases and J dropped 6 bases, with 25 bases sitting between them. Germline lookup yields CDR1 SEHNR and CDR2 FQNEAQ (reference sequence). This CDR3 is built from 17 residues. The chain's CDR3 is CASNPPRFGRGINEQFF. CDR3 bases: TGTGCCAGCAACCCGCCCAGGTTCGGGCGCGGGATCAATGAGCAGTTCTTC.

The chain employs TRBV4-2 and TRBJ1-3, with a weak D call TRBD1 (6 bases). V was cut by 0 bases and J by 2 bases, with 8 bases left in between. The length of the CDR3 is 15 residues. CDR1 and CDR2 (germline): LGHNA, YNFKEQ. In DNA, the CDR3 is TGTGCCAGCAGCCAAGAGAGACAGGCTGGAAACACCATATATTTT. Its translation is CASSQERQAGNTIYF.

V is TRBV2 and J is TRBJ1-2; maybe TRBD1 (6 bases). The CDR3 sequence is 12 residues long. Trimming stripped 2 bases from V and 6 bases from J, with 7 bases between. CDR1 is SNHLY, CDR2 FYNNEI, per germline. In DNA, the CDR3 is TGTGCCAGCAGTGAAAGGGGGAATGGCTACACCTTC. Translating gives CASSERGNGYTF.

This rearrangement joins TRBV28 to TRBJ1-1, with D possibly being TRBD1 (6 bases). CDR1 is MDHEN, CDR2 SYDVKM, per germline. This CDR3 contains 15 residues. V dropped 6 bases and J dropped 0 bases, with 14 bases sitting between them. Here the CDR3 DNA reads TGTGCCAGCAGGGGGGGGGCAGGCATGAACACTGAAGCTTTCTTT. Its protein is CASRGGAGMNTEAFF.

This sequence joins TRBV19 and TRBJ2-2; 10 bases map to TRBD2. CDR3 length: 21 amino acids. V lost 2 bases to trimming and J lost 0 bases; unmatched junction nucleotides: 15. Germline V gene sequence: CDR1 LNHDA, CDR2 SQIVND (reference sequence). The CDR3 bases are TGTGCCAGTAGTATAAACCCCGGGACTAGCGATCCCTACTCGAACACCGGGGAGCTGTTTTTT. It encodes CASSINPGTSDPYSNTGELFF.

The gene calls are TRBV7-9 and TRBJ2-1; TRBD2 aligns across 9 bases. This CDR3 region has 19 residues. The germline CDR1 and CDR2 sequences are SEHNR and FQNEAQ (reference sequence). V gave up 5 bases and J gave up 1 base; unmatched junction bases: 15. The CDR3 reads CASSPNSGSTVRSYNEQFF. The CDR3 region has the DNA TGTGCCAGCAGCCCCAATAGCGGGAGTACTGTTAGGTCCTACAATGAGCAGTTCTTC.

The CDR3 is CASSLVQRPQETQYF. CDR3 bases: TGTGCCAGCAGCTTGGTCCAGCGTCCTCAAGAGACCCAGTACTTC. The rearrangement uses TRBV7-8 and TRBJ2-5; no clear D. V was cut by 3 bases and J by 2 bases, with 13 bases left in between. Per germline, CDR1 SGHVS and CDR2 FQNEAQ. There are 15 residues in the CDR3.

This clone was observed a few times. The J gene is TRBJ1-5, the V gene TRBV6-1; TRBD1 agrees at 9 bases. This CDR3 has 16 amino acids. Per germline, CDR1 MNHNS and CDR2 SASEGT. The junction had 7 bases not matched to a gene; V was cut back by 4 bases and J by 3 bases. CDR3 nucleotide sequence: TGTGCCAGCAGTGCGGGACAGGGAGGCTACAATCAGCCCCAGCATTTT. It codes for CASSAGQGGYNQPQHF.

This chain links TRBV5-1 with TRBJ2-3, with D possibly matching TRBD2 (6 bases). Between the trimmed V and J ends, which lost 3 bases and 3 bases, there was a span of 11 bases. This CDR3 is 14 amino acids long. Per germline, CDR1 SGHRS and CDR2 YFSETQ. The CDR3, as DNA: TGCGCCAGCAGCTCGGGACTGGAAACAGATACGCAGTATTTT. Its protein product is CASSSGLETDTQYF.

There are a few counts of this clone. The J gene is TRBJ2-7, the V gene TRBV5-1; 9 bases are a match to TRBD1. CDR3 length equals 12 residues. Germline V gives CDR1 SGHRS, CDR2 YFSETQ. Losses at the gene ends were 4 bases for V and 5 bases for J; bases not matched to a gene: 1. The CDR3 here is CASSRDRDEQYF. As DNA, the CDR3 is TGCGCCAGCAGCCGGGACAGGGACGAGCAGTACTTC.

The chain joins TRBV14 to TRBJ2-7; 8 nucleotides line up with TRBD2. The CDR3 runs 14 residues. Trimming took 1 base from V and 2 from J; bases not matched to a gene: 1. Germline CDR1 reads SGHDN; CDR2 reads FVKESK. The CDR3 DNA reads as TGTGCCAGCAGCCAAGCGGGACTAGCCTACGAGCAGTACTTC. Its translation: CASSQAGLAYEQYF.

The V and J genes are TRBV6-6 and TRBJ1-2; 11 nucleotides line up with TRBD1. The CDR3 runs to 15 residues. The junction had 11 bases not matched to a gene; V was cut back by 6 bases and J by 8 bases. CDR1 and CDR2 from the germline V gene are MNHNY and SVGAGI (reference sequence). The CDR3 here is CASSPRDRGTGGYTF. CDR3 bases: TGTGCCAGCAGCCCCCGGGACAGGGGGACGGGGGGCTACACCTTC.

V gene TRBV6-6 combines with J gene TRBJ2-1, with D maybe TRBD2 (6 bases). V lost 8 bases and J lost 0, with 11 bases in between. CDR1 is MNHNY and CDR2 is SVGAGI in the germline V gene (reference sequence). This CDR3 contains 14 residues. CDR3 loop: CASRLAHSYNEQFF. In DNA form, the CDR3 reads TGTGCCAGCCGGCTAGCGCACTCCTACAATGAGCAGTTCTTC.

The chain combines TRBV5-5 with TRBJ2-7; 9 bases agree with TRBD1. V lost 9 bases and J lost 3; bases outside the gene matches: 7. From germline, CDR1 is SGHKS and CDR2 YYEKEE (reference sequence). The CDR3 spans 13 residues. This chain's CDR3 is CATGTGSIYEQYF. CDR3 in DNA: TGTGCCACCGGGACAGGGTCAATCTACGAGCAGTACTTC.